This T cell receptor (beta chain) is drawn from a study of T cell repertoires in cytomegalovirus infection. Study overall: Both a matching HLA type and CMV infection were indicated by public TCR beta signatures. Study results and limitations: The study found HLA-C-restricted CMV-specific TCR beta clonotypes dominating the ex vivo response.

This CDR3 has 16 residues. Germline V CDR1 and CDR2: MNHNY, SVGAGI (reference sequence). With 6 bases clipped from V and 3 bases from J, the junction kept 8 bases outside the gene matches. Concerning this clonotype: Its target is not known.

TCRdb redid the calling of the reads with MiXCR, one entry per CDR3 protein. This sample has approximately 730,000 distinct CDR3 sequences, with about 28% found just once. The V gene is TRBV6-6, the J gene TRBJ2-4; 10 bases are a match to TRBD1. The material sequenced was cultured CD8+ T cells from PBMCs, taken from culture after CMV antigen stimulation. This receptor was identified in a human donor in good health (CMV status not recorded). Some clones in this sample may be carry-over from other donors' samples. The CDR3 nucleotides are TGTGCCAGCAGCCCAGGACAGGGGGAGAGCAAAAACATTCAGTACTTC. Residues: CASSPGQGESKNIQYF.